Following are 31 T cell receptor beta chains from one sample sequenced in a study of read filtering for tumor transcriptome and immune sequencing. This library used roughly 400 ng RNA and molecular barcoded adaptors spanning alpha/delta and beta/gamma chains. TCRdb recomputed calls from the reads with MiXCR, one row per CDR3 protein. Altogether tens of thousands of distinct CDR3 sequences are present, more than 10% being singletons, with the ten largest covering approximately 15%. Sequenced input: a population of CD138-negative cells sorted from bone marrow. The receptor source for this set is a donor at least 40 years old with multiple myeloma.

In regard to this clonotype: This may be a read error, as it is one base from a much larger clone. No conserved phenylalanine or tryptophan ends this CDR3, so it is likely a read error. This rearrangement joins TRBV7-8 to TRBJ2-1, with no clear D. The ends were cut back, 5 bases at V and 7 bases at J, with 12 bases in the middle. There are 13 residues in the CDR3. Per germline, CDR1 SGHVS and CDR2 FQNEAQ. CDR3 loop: CASSLGRWNEQFL. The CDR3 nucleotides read TGTGCCAGCAGCCTCGGACGATGGAATGAGCAGTTCCTC.

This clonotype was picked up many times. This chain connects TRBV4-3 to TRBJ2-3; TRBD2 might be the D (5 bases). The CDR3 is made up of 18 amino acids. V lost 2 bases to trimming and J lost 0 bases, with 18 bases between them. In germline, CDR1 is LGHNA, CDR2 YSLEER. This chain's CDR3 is CASSQRIPERESTDTQYF. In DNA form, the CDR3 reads TGCGCCAGCAGCCAACGGATTCCCGAGAGGGAGAGCACAGATACGCAGTATTTT.

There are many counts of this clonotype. The CDR3 DNA is TGTGCCAGCAGCTCAGGGACGACGGGTGAAAAACTGTTTTTT. Translation gives CASSSGTTGEKLFF. This chain joins TRBV6-2 or TRBV6-3 and TRBJ1-4, with a weak D call TRBD1 (5 bases). V lost 6 bases and J lost 7, with 15 bases in between. Germline values: CDR1 MNHEY, CDR2 SVGEGT. The CDR3 runs 14 residues.

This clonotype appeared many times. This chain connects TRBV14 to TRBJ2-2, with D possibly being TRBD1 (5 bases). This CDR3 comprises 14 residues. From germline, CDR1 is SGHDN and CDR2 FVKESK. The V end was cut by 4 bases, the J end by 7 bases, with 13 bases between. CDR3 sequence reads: CASSPLTRVGELFF. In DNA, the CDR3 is TGTGCCAGCAGCCCCCTTACCAGGGTCGGGGAGCTGTTTTTT.

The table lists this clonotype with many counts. The CDR3 coding sequence is TGCGCCAGCAGCTACGACAGAGCCACTGAAGCTTTCTTT. Translating gives CASSYDRATEAFF. The chain couples TRBV5-1 to TRBJ1-1; D is perhaps TRBD1 (5 bases). The germline gives CDR1 SGHRS, CDR2 YFSETQ. Trimming cost V 3 bases and J 4 bases, with 10 bases left between them. There are 13 residues in the CDR3.

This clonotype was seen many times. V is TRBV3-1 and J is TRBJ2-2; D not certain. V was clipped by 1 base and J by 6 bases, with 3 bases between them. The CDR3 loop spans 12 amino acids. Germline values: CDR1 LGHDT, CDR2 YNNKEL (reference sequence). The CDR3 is CASSQVAGELFF. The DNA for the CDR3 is TGTGCCAGCAGCCAAGTGGCCGGGGAGCTGTTTTTT.

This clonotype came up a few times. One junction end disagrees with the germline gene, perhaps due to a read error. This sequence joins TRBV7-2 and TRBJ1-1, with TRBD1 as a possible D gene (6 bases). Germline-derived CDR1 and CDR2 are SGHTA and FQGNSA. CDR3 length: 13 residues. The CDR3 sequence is CASSCKGGSEALF. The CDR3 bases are TGTGCCAGCAGCTGCAAGGGGGGCTCGGAAGCTCTCTTT.

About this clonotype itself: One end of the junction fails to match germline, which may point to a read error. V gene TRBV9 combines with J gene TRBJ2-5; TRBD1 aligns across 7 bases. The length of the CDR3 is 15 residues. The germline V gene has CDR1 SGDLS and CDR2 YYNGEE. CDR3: CASSLAGTEQETQDF. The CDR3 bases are TGTGCCAGCAGCCTAGCCGGGACAGAACAAGAGACCCAGGACTTC.

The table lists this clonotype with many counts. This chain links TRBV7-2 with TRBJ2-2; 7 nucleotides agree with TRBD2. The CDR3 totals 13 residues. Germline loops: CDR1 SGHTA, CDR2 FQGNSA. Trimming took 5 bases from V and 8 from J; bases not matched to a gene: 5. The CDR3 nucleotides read TGTGCCAGCAGCCCGGGGAGGGATGGGGAGCTGTTTTTT. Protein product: CASSPGRDGELFF.

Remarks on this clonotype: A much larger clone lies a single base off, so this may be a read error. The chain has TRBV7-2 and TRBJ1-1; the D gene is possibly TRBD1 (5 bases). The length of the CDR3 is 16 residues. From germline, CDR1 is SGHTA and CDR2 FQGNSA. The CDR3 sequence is CASSPRALGGNTGAFF. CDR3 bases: TGTGCCAGCAGCCCCCGAGCCCTGGGGGGGAACACTGGAGCTTTCTTT.

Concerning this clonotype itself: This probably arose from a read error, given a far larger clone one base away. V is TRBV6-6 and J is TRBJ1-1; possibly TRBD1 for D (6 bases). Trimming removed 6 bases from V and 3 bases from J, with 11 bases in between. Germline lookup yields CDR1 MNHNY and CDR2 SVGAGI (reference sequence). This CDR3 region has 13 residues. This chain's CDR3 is CASRGHYDTEAFF. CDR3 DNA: TGTGCCAGCAGGGGACACTACGACACTGAAGCTTTCTTT.

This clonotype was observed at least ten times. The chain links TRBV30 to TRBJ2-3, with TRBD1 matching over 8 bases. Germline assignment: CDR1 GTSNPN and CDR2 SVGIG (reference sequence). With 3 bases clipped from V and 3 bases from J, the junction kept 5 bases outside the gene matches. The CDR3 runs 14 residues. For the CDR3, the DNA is TGTGCCTGGAGGCTACAGGGGGGAACAGATACGCAGTATTTT. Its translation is CAWRLQGGTDTQYF.

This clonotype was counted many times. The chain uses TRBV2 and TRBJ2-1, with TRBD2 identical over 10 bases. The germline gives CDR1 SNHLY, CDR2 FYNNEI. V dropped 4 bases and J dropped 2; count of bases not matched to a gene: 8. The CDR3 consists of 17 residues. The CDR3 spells CASSGTSGTNPYNEQFF. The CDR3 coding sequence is TGTGCCAGCAGTGGGACTAGCGGAACTAACCCCTACAATGAGCAGTTCTTC.

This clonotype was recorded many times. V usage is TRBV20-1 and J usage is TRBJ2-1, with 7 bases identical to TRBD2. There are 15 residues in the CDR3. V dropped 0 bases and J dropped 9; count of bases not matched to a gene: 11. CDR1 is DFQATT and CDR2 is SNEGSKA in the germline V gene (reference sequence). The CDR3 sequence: CSARDGASGFPEQFF. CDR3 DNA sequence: TGCAGTGCTAGAGATGGGGCTAGCGGCTTCCCTGAGCAGTTCTTC.

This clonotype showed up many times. The CDR3 nucleotides read TGTGCCAGTAGTATAAGGGGTGCTGGGGCCAACGTCCTGACTTTC. Protein: CASSIRGAGANVLTF. The chain combines TRBV19 with TRBJ2-6, with D maybe TRBD1 (5 bases). The germline CDR1 and CDR2 sequences are LNHDA and SQIVND (reference sequence). Trimming took off 2 bases at V and 2 bases at J, with 7 bases between the two ends. The CDR3 runs to 15 residues.

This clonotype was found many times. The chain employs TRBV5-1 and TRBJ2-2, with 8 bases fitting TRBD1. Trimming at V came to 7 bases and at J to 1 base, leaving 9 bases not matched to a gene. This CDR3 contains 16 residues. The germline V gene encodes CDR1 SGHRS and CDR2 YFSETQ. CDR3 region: CASQLSGTGNTGELFF. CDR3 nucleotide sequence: TGCGCCAGCCAACTTTCCGGGACAGGGAACACCGGGGAGCTGTTTTTT.

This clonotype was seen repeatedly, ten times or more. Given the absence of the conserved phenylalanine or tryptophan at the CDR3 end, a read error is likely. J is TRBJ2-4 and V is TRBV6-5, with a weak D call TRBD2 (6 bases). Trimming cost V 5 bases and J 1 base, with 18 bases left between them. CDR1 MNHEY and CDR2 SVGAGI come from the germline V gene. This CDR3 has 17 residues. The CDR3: CASSSGPVGTAKNIQYL. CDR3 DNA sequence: TGTGCCAGCAGTAGCGGGCCAGTGGGGACGGCCAAAAACATTCAGTACCTC.

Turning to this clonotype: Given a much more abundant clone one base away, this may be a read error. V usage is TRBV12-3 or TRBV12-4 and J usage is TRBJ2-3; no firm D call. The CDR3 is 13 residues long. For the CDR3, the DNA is TGTGCCGGCAGTTTCCAGGTCACAGATACGCAGTATTTT. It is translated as CAGSFQVTDTQYF.

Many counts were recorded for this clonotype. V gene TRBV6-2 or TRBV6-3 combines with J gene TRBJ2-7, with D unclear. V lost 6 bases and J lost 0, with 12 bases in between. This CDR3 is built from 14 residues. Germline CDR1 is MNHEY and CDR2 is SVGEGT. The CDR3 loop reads CASRWAIDSYEQYF. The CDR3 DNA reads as TGTGCCAGCAGGTGGGCCATTGACTCCTACGAGCAGTACTTC.

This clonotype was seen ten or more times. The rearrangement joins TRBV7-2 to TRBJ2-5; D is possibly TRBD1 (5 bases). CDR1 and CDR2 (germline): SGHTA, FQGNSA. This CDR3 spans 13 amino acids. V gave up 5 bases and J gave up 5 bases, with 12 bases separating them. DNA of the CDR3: TGTGCCAGCAGCACCCGACAGAGGGAGACCCAGTACTTC. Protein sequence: CASSTRQRETQYF.

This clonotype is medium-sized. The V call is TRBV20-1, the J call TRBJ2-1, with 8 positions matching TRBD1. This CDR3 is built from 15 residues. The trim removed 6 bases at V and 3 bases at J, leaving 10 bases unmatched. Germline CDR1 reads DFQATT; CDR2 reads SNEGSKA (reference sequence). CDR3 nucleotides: TGCAGTGCGGATACAATGGGACAGGACTACAATGAGCAGTTCTTC. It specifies CSADTMGQDYNEQFF.

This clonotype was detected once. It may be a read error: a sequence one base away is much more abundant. The CDR3 coding sequence is TGTGCCAGTAGGACCCGGGACAGCTCCAAGGGGTATTTT. Protein sequence: CASRTRDSSKGYF. The genes are TRBV19 and TRBJ2-3; 7 bases match TRBD1. Germline V gene lookup returns CDR1 LNHDA and CDR2 SQIVND (reference sequence). The CDR3 is 13 amino acids. The V and J ends lost 6 bases and 14 bases, in that order; junction bases with no gene match: 14.

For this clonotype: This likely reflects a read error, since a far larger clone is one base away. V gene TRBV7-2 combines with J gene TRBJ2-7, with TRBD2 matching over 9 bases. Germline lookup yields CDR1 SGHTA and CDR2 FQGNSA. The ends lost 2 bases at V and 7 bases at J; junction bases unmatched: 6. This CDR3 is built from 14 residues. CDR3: CASSLRLAANEQYF. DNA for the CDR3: TGTGCCAGCAGCTTAAGACTAGCGGCAAATGAGCAGTACTTC.

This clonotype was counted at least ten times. DNA of the CDR3: TGTGCCAGCAGTTACAGGGAAAGCAATCAGCCCCAGCATTTT. Protein product: CASSYRESNQPQHF. V gene TRBV12-3 or TRBV12-4 combines with J gene TRBJ1-5; TRBD1 might be the D (6 bases). The V end was cut by 4 bases, the J end by 1 base, with 8 bases between. The length of the CDR3 is 14 residues.

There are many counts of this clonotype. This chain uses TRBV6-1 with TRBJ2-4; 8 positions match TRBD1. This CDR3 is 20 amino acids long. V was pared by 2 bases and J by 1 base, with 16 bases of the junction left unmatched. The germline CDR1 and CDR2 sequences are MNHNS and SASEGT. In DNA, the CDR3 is TGTGCCAGCAGTGAAACGTTGGCAGGGGGCTATACGTACGCCAAAAACATTCAGTACTTC. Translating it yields CASSETLAGGYTYAKNIQYF.

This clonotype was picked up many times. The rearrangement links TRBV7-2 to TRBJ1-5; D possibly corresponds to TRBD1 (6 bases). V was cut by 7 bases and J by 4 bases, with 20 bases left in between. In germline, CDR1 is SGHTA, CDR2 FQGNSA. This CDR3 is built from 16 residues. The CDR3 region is CASTGGGGLGNQPQHF. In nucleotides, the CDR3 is TGTGCCAGCACGGGGGGAGGGGGGCTTGGTAATCAGCCCCAGCATTTT.

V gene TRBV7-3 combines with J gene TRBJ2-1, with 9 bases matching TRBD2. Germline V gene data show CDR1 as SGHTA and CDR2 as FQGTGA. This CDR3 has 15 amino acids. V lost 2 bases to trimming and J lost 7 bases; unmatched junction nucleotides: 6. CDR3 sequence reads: CASSLGASGKNEQFF. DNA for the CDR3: TGTGCCAGCAGCTTAGGGGCTAGCGGGAAGAATGAGCAGTTCTTC. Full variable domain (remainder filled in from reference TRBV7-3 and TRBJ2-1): GAGVSQTPSNKVTEKGKYVELRCDPISGHTALYWYRQSLGQGPEFLIYFQGTGAADDSGLPNDRFFAVRPEGSVSTLKIQRTERGDSAVYLCASSLGASGKNEQFFGPGTRLTVL.

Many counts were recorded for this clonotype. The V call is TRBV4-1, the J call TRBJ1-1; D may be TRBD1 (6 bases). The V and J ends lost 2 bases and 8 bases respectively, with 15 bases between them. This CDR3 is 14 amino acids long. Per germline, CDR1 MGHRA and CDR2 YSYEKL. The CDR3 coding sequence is TGCGCCAGCAGCCAACTTGGGGGTGGGGGCGAAGCTTTCTTT. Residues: CASSQLGGGGEAFF.

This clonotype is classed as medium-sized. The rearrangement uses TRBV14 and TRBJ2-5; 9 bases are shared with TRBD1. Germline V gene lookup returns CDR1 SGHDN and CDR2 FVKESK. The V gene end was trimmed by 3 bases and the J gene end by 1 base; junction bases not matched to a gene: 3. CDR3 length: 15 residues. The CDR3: CASSQGQGFQETQYF. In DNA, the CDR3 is TGTGCCAGCAGCCAGGGACAGGGTTTCCAAGAGACCCAGTACTTC.

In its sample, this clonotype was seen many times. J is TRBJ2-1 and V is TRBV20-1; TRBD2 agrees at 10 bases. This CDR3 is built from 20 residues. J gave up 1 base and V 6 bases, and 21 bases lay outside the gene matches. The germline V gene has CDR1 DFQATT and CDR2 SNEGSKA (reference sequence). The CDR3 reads CSATTRASGSSYGSYNEQFF. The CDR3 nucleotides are TGCAGTGCAACCACCCGGGCTAGCGGGAGTTCTTATGGATCCTACAATGAGCAGTTCTTC.

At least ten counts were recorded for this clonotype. This chain's CDR3 is CSARSGKWDQPQHF. The DNA of the CDR3 is TGCAGTGCTAGGTCCGGGAAGTGGGATCAGCCCCAGCATTTT. This chain connects TRBV20-1 to TRBJ1-5; no reliable D call. This CDR3 spans 14 amino acids. The germline V and J ends were trimmed by 3 bases and 5 bases, with 14 bases remaining between them. The germline CDR1 and CDR2 sequences are DFQATT and SNEGSKA (reference sequence).